This is a list of T cell receptor beta chains from one sample in a study of T cells in Graves' hyperthyroidism and ophthalmopathy. TCRdb re-analysed the multiplex PCR reads in MiXCR, keeping a single row per CDR3 protein. The sample consists of about 760,000 distinct CDR3 sequences, 35% of them appearing once. Material for sequencing was blood. The receptors come from a woman aged 40 to 50 with Graves' hyperthyroidism. CDR3s include the opening cysteine and the closing phenylalanine or tryptophan. Each record gives: V gene, D gene, clone size, J gene, CDR3 protein, CDR3 DNA. D genes are given only for firm matches. The listing skips clone size in some rows; elsewhere it reads once, few, many or a size class.

>TRBV15|TRBD2|many|TRBJ2-3
CATSRGWSSGALDTQYF
TGTGCCACCAGCAGAGGTTGGTCTAGCGGGGCGCTAGATACGCAGTATTTT
>TRBV29-1|TRBD1|many|TRBJ2-2
CSVQQGAGGELFF
TGCAGCGTTCAACAGGGGGCTGGCGGGGAGCTGTTTTTT
>TRBV20-1|TRBD2|few|TRBJ2-2
CSASRPSGTVTGELFF
TGCAGTGCCTCCCGCCCCAGCGGGACTGTCACCGGGGAGCTGTTTTTT
>TRBV24-1|TRBD1|many|TRBJ1-1
CATSEGGTANTEAFF
TGTGCCACCAGTGAGGGTGGGACAGCTAACACTGAAGCTTTCTTT
>TRBV12-3/TRBV12-4|-|once|TRBJ2-2
CASSGDGGELLF
TGTGCCAGTTCGGGTGATGGCGGGGAGCTGCTTTTT
>TRBV10-3|-|-|TRBJ2-7
CAIRGASLEQYF
TGTGCCATCAGGGGGGCGTCCTTGGAGCAGTACTTC
>TRBV6-5|-|few|TRBJ2-6
CASSYFLQANVLTF
TGTGCCAGCAGTTACTTCTTACAGGCCAACGTCCTGACTTTC
>TRBV12-3/TRBV12-4|TRBD1|-|TRBJ1-4
CASSDRGAEKLFF
TGTGCCAGCAGTGACAGGGGGGCTGAAAAACTGTTTTTT
>TRBV20-1|TRBD1|-|TRBJ1-1
CSARTGKGDTEDFF
TGCAGTGCTCGGACAGGGAAAGGAGACACTGAAGATTTCTTT
>TRBV7-2|-|few|TRBJ2-2
CASSRRTGTGELFF
TGTGCCAGCAGCCGACGTACTGGCACCGGGGAGCTGTTTTTT
>TRBV7-9|-|-|TRBJ2-7
CASSPGGVPHEQYF
TGTGCCAGCAGCCCGGGTGGAGTCCCCCACGAGCAGTACTTC
>TRBV15|-|few|TRBJ2-5
CATSRDRAQETQYF
TGTGCCACCAGCAGAGATAGGGCCCAAGAGACCCAGTACTTC
>TRBV24-1|-|many|TRBJ1-2
CATSGYTF
TGTGCCACCAGTGGCTACACCTTC
>TRBV20-1|-|many|TRBJ2-7
CSAETDGHSYEQYF
TGCAGTGCCGAAACCGACGGACACTCCTACGAGCAGTACTTC
>TRBV7-9|-|-|TRBJ2-1
CASSALRLSYNEQFF
TGTGCCAGCAGCGCCTTGAGACTCTCCTACAATGAGCAGTTCTTC
>TRBV20-1|TRBD2|few|TRBJ2-7
CSAVTLRTSGRRAVFYEQYF
TGCAGTGCCGTTACTCTTCGGACTAGCGGGAGACGCGCAGTCTTCTACGAGCAGTACTTC
>TRBV7-8|-|-|TRBJ2-2
CASSLARGDTGELFF
TGTGCCAGCAGCTTAGCCAGGGGTGACACCGGGGAGCTGTTTTTT
>TRBV7-8|TRBD1|many|TRBJ2-7
CASSSQGAVAYEQYF
TGTGCCAGCAGCTCACAGGGGGCGGTTGCCTACGAGCAGTACTTC
>TRBV28|-|-|TRBJ2-5
CASSLPVGETQYF
TGTGCCAGCAGTTTACCAGTCGGGGAGACCCAGTACTTC
>TRBV20-1|TRBD1|-|TRBJ1-2
CSAIDRDKVSGYTF
TGCAGTGCTATCGACAGGGATAAGGTTTCGGGCTACACCTTC
>TRBV5-6|-|many|TRBJ2-5
CASSGGGGETQYF
TGTGCCAGCAGCGGAGGGGGCGGAGAGACCCAGTACTTC
>TRBV7-2|-|few|TRBJ2-3
CASSFPKGTTQYF
TGTGCCAGCAGCTTCCCAAAAGGGACTACGCAGTATTTT